These 23 T cell receptor beta chains were sequenced from one sample in a study of STAT5B mutations in CD4+ large granular lymphocyte leukemia. Generated by immunoSEQ multiplex PCR, the TCRdb table keeps only in-frame clones and is missing some. This table has over 35,000 clones, 81% appearing once. Material: CD4+ T cells from blood buffy coats. These receptors all stem from a human donor in good health.

V gene TRBV19 combines with J gene TRBJ2-3; unclear D gene. Trimming took off 7 bases at V and 2 bases at J, with 10 bases between the two ends. The CDR3 contains 13 residues. Germline CDR1 is LNHDA and CDR2 is SQIVND (reference sequence). CDR3 region: CASTFSHTDTQYF. CDR3 nucleotide sequence: TGTGCCAGTACTTTCTCACACACAGATACGCAGTATTTT.

The chain is built from TRBV7-2 and TRBJ2-3, with D unresolved. CDR3 length: 13 residues. V was trimmed by 3 bases and J by 7 bases, leaving 11 bases between them. Germline CDR1 and CDR2: SGHTA and FQGNSA. The DNA for the CDR3 is TGTGCCAGCAGCTTGATGGGTGGCAATACGCAGTATTTT. Amino acid sequence: CASSLMGGNTQYF.

V usage is TRBV28 and J usage is TRBJ2-5; 11 bases are a match to TRBD2. V shed 5 bases and J 3 bases; nucleotides not matched to a gene: 5. The CDR3 spans 15 residues. The V gene's germline CDR1 is MDHEN and CDR2 SYDVKM. The CDR3 DNA sequence: TGTGCCAGCAGTGTTAGCGGGGGGGTGGAAGAGACCCAGTACTTC. It encodes CASSVSGGVEETQYF.

This rearrangement joins TRBV9 to TRBJ1-3; D gene uncertain. Per germline, CDR1 SGDLS and CDR2 YYNGEE. The CDR3 spans 16 residues. V was pared by 2 bases and J by 4 bases, with 16 bases between. Here the CDR3 DNA reads TGTGCCAGCAGCGTGGCCCCTGGTAGTTTCGGAAACACCATATATTTT. Translation: CASSVAPGSFGNTIYF.

The V gene is TRBV7-3, the J gene TRBJ2-3; D not certain. The CDR3 sequence is 15 residues long. Germline assignment: CDR1 SGHTA and CDR2 FQGTGA. V dropped 5 bases and J dropped 2 bases, with 14 bases sitting between them. The CDR3 spells CASSLQPSPTDTQYF. The CDR3 DNA is TGTGCCAGCAGCCTCCAGCCATCCCCCACAGATACGCAGTATTTT.

This chain links TRBV7-3 with TRBJ1-2, with D tentatively TRBD1 (6 bases). CDR1 and CDR2 (germline): SGHTA, FQGTGA. Trimming pared 3 bases from V and 6 bases from J, leaving 11 bases between. This CDR3 has 13 amino acids. Written as DNA, the CDR3 is TGTGCCAGCAGCTTGGGGGGGCGCGATGGCTACACCTTC. Residues: CASSLGGRDGYTF. The complete variable domain, with remaining parts taken from reference TRBV7-3 and TRBJ1-2, reads GAGVSQTPSNKVTEKGKYVELRCDPISGHTALYWYRQSLGQGPEFLIYFQGTGAADDSGLPNDRFFAVRPEGSVSTLKIQRTERGDSAVYLCASSLGGRDGYTFGSGTRLTVV.

The gene calls are TRBV5-6 and TRBJ1-4; D is unclear. The V gene's germline CDR1 is SGHDT and CDR2 YYEEEE. CDR3 length equals 13 residues. The germline V and J ends were trimmed by 0 bases and 7 bases, with 7 bases remaining between them. The CDR3 protein is CASSLAVPEKLFF. The CDR3 DNA sequence: TGTGCCAGCAGCTTGGCGGTTCCTGAAAAACTGTTTTTT.

This clone was counted only a few times. The genes are TRBV19 and TRBJ1-2; D uncertain. V was shortened by 5 bases and J by 8 bases, with 3 bases between the two germline ends. In germline, CDR1 is LNHDA, CDR2 SQIVND (reference sequence). The CDR3 is 9 amino acids. The CDR3, as DNA: TGTGCCAGTAGTCCGGGCTACACCTTC. Protein product: CASSPGYTF.

V and J are TRBV6-6 and TRBJ1-5; no clear D gene. The germline CDR1 and CDR2 sequences are MNHNY and SVGAGI (reference sequence). The germline V and J ends were trimmed by 8 bases and 0 bases, with 5 bases remaining between them. This CDR3 region has 12 residues. Here the CDR3 reads CASSNSNQPQHF. The CDR3 region has the DNA TGTGCCAGCTCCAATAGCAATCAGCCCCAGCATTTT.

The chain has TRBV6-5 and TRBJ2-5; TRBD2 agrees at 8 bases. This CDR3 spans 15 amino acids. The germline V gene encodes CDR1 MNHEY and CDR2 SVGAGI. V lost 5 bases and J lost 5; bases outside the gene matches: 10. The CDR3 coding sequence is TGTGCCAGCAGTCTAAGCGGGGGTGGCCCGGAGACCCAGTACTTC. Translating it yields CASSLSGGGPETQYF.

This chain links TRBV7-3 with TRBJ1-1; D gene uncertain. CDR3 length: 13 amino acids. Germline CDR1 and CDR2: SGHTA and FQGTGA. Trimming took off 4 bases at V and 6 bases at J, with 12 bases between the two ends. The CDR3 spells CASSSTASAEAFF. CDR3 bases: TGTGCCAGCAGCTCGACCGCCAGCGCTGAAGCTTTCTTT. The full variable domain, with the rest looked up from reference TRBV7-3 and TRBJ1-1, is GAGVSQTPSNKVTEKGKYVELRCDPISGHTALYWYRQSLGQGPEFLIYFQGTGAADDSGLPNDRFFAVRPEGSVSTLKIQRTERGDSAVYLCASSSTASAEAFFGQGTRLTVV.

The V gene is TRBV2, the J gene TRBJ2-3, with TRBD1 as a possible D gene (6 bases). Looked up from germline, CDR1 is SNHLY and CDR2 is FYNNEI. The CDR3 is 12 amino acids. V lost 5 bases to trimming and J lost 5 bases, with 8 bases between them. This CDR3 is CASSHRVDTQYF. The CDR3 nucleotides are TGTGCCAGCAGTCACAGGGTAGATACGCAGTATTTT.

The chain employs TRBV14 and TRBJ2-7; TRBD2 matches 9 bases. V was clipped by 6 bases and J by 5 bases; unmatched bases: 11. Germline assignment: CDR1 SGHDN and CDR2 FVKESK. The CDR3 runs to 15 residues. This chain's CDR3 is CASSYTSGRYHEQYF. The DNA of the CDR3 is TGTGCCAGCAGTTACACCAGCGGGAGGTACCACGAGCAGTACTTC.

V gene TRBV5-1 combines with J gene TRBJ2-5; TRBD1 aligns across 8 bases. Germline lookup yields CDR1 SGHRS and CDR2 YFSETQ. CDR3 length: 15 residues. J gave up 4 bases and V 1 base, and 6 bases lay outside the gene matches. CDR3 coding DNA: TGCGCCAGCAGCTTGAACAGGGGGGTCACAGAGACCCAGTACTTC. Its protein is CASSLNRGVTETQYF.

This clone showed up just a few times. The gene calls are TRBV30 and TRBJ2-2; a weak D match, TRBD2 (6 bases). The germline V gene encodes CDR1 GTSNPN and CDR2 SVGIG (reference sequence). The CDR3 runs to 13 residues. Trimming stripped 7 bases from V and 0 bases from J, with 9 bases between. The CDR3 nucleotides read TGTGCCTTAGCGGAGGCGAACACCGGGGAGCTGTTTTTT. The encoded protein is CALAEANTGELFF.

This sequence joins TRBV7-9 and TRBJ2-2, with TRBD1 identical over 8 bases. Trimming took 4 bases from V and 5 from J; bases not matched to a gene: 9. This CDR3 has 16 amino acids. Germline-derived CDR1 and CDR2 are SEHNR and FQNEAQ (reference sequence). CDR3 sequence reads: CASSSGQGTFTGELFF. The CDR3 DNA reads TGTGCCAGCAGCTCCGGACAGGGAACATTTACCGGGGAGCTGTTTTTT.

This clone is a singleton in its sample. The rearrangement joins TRBV6-1 to TRBJ1-5; no definite D call. Germline CDR1 is MNHNS and CDR2 is SASEGT. The CDR3 has 15 residues. V was clipped by 2 bases and J by 6 bases, with 14 bases between them. The CDR3 is CASSENNFSGQPQHF. The CDR3 nucleotides are TGTGCCAGCAGTGAAAACAACTTTTCGGGTCAGCCCCAGCATTTT.

This chain links TRBV5-5 with TRBJ1-2; D is undetermined. The ends were cut back, 0 bases at V and 1 base at J, with 10 bases in the middle. The germline CDR1 and CDR2 sequences are SGHKS and YYEKEE (reference sequence). The CDR3 has 15 residues. The CDR3 DNA is TGTGCCAGCAGCTTGGCTTGGGATCATAACTATGGCTACACCTTC. Amino acids: CASSLAWDHNYGYTF.

This chain connects TRBV19 to TRBJ1-3; unclear D gene. The CDR3 contains 18 residues. Trimming took off 6 bases at V and 4 bases at J, with 25 bases between the two ends. CDR1 is LNHDA, CDR2 SQIVND, per germline (reference sequence). The CDR3 is CASSLSGPPHNTGNTIYF. CDR3 DNA sequence: TGTGCCAGTAGCCTTTCCGGGCCACCACACAACACAGGAAACACCATATATTTT.

Here the CDR3 DNA reads TGTGCCAGCAGCCCCAAAAGGAGACTGGGAAACACCATATATTTT. It encodes CASSPKRRLGNTIYF. The chain combines TRBV7-9 with TRBJ1-3, with D hard to call. Trimming removed 5 bases from V and 4 bases from J, with 15 bases in between. Germline V gene lookup returns CDR1 SEHNR and CDR2 FQNEAQ (reference sequence). The CDR3 loop spans 15 amino acids. The full variable domain, its missing parts supplied by reference TRBV7-9 and TRBJ1-3, is DTGVSQNPRHKITKRGQNVTFRCDPISEHNRLYWYRQTLGQGPEFLTYFQNEAQLEKSRLLSDRFSAERPKGSFSTLEIQRTEQGDSAMYLCASSPKRRLGNTIYFGEGSWLTVV.

The chain combines TRBV7-9 with TRBJ2-3, with 7 bases identical to TRBD2. The CDR3 consists of 15 residues. The germline V gene has CDR1 SEHNR and CDR2 FQNEAQ (reference sequence). V was pared by 3 bases and J by 3 bases, with 6 bases of the junction left unmatched. Here the CDR3 reads CASSFNGGTTDTQYF. The CDR3 coding sequence is TGTGCCAGCAGCTTTAACGGGGGGACTACAGATACGCAGTATTTT.

The V and J genes are TRBV4-1 and TRBJ1-4, with a possible D match to TRBD1 (6 bases). V was cut by 1 base and J by 3 bases, with 12 bases left in between. Germline CDR1 reads MGHRA; CDR2 reads YSYEKL. This CDR3 comprises 16 residues. CDR3 residues: CASSQVQGSANEKLFF. For the CDR3, the DNA is TGCGCCAGCAGCCAAGTACAGGGTTCGGCTAATGAAAAACTGTTTTTT.

The chain joins TRBV11-2 to TRBJ2-5; possibly TRBD1 for D (6 bases). Germline CDR1 reads SGHAT; CDR2 reads FQNNGV. V lost 5 bases and J lost 5, with 15 bases in between. The length of the CDR3 is 14 residues. CDR3 DNA sequence: TGTGCCAGCAGCGCACAGGGTATTTTGGAGACCCAGTACTTC. This sequence encodes CASSAQGILETQYF.